The 20 T cell receptor beta chains below were found in one sample sequenced in a study of T cell repertoires in ileal Crohn's disease. Sequenced by immunoSEQ multiplex PCR; TCRdb stores in-frame clones only, minus some. The sample holds roughly 14,000 clones, roughly 80% seen once. The sample consisted of ileal tissue. The receptor source for this set is an adult with Crohn's disease.

The CDR3 DNA reads TGTGCCAGCTCACCACGGCTCGACGGGGAGCTGTTTTTT. This sequence encodes CASSPRLDGELFF. V and J are TRBV18 and TRBJ2-2; D ambiguous. CDR1 and CDR2 (germline): KGHSH, LQKENI. Trimming cost V 1 base and J 7 bases, with 7 bases left between them. This CDR3 is built from 13 residues.

The V gene is TRBV19, the J gene TRBJ1-5; no clear D gene. V was trimmed by 2 bases and J by 0 bases, leaving 5 bases between them. Germline assignment: CDR1 LNHDA and CDR2 SQIVND (reference sequence). The CDR3 covers 14 residues. CDR3 region: CASSILDSNQPQHF. CDR3 nucleotide sequence: TGTGCCAGTAGTATATTAGATAGCAATCAGCCCCAGCATTTT.

This sequence joins TRBV2 and TRBJ1-4; D is unclear. This CDR3 comprises 12 residues. V lost 8 bases to trimming and J lost 8 bases, with 12 bases between them. Germline values: CDR1 SNHLY, CDR2 FYNNEI. CDR3 region: CASARSGEKLFF. The CDR3 DNA sequence: TGTGCCAGCGCGCGGTCTGGAGAAAAACTGTTTTTT.

The rearrangement uses TRBV5-5 and TRBJ2-2; D remains ambiguous. V lost 2 bases to trimming and J lost 1 base, with 12 bases between them. Germline V lookup: CDR1 SGHKS, CDR2 YYEKEE (reference sequence). CDR3 length equals 16 residues. Here the CDR3 reads CASSFLAVMNTGELFF. For the CDR3, the DNA is TGTGCCAGCAGCTTTCTGGCAGTGATGAACACCGGGGAGCTGTTTTTT.

The rearrangement links TRBV11-2 to TRBJ2-1; D is perhaps TRBD1 (5 bases). The germline V gene encodes CDR1 SGHAT and CDR2 FQNNGV. Between the trimmed V and J ends, which lost 5 bases and 4 bases, there was a span of 15 bases. This CDR3 contains 15 residues. CDR3 sequence: CASSPRQKTYNEQFF. The CDR3 DNA is TGTGCCAGCAGCCCCAGACAGAAGACTTACAATGAGCAGTTCTTC.

The chain combines TRBV15 with TRBJ2-3; 9 nucleotides agree with TRBD2. CDR3 length: 18 residues. Germline V gene sequence: CDR1 LNHNV, CDR2 YYDKDF (reference sequence). V lost 3 bases, J lost 4 bases, and 14 bases stayed unmatched. The CDR3 loop reads CATSSPLGAGGPPDTQYF. CDR3 DNA: TGTGCCACCAGCAGCCCCCTCGGGGCGGGGGGGCCCCCAGATACGCAGTATTTT.

The V gene is TRBV4-1, the J gene TRBJ2-1; TRBD2 matches at 7 bases. Germline lookup yields CDR1 MGHRA and CDR2 YSYEKL. This CDR3 has 17 residues. The junction had 14 bases not matched to a gene; V was cut back by 3 bases and J by 6 bases. As DNA, the CDR3 is TGCGCCAGCAGCCAGGAACCCCTTCTGGGGGGGGGCAATGAGCAGTTCTTC. The encoded protein is CASSQEPLLGGGNEQFF.

V usage is TRBV19 and J usage is TRBJ1-5; possibly TRBD1 for D (6 bases). The V and J ends lost 5 bases and 2 bases respectively, with 13 bases between them. Germline CDR1 reads LNHDA; CDR2 reads SQIVND (reference sequence). The CDR3 consists of 15 residues. The CDR3 loop reads CASSEGGSRNQPQHF. CDR3 coding DNA: TGTGCCAGTAGTGAGGGGGGGTCTCGCAATCAGCCCCAGCATTTT.

This chain links TRBV29-1 with TRBJ2-3, with a weak D call TRBD2 (7 bases). Germline V gene sequence: CDR1 SQVTM, CDR2 ANQGSEA. V lost 8 bases to trimming and J lost 0 bases, with 21 bases between them. CDR3 length equals 16 residues. This CDR3 is CSMGGARGTSTDTQYF. The CDR3 coding sequence is TGCAGCATGGGGGGGGCTCGCGGGACTAGCACAGATACGCAGTATTTT.

The chain joins TRBV27 to TRBJ2-2; D is undetermined. CDR3 length: 14 amino acids. The germline CDR1 and CDR2 sequences are MNHEY and SMNVEV (reference sequence). Trimming cost V 5 bases and J 3 bases, with 10 bases left between them. DNA of the CDR3: TGTGCCAGCAGTGTAAGACTTGACACCGGGGAGCTGTTTTTT. Translation gives CASSVRLDTGELFF.

CDR3 loop: CASSYSTSGNNEQFF. The DNA for the CDR3 is TGTGCCAGCAGTTACTCGACTAGCGGTAACAATGAGCAGTTCTTC. The chain carries TRBV6-5 and TRBJ2-1, with 9 positions matching TRBD2. The CDR3 totals 15 residues. V gave up 0 bases and J gave up 5 bases; unmatched junction bases: 2. Germline CDR1 is MNHEY and CDR2 is SVGAGI.

This sequence joins TRBV19 and TRBJ2-3; no clear D. The CDR3 has 13 amino acids. Trimming pared 1 base from V and 5 bases from J, leaving 7 bases between. CDR1 LNHDA and CDR2 SQIVND come from the germline V gene (reference sequence). The CDR3, as DNA: TGTGCCAGTAGTATAGGTCCCAGAGATACGCAGTATTTT. Translating it yields CASSIGPRDTQYF.

The table lists this clone with a count of one. V usage is TRBV5-1 and J usage is TRBJ2-1; 8 bases align to TRBD2. Per germline, CDR1 SGHRS and CDR2 YFSETQ. The trim removed 4 bases at V and 3 bases at J, leaving 6 bases unmatched. The CDR3 runs to 15 residues. The CDR3 DNA sequence: TGCGCCAGCAGCGAGACTAGCGTCAACTACAATGAGCAGTTCTTC. It encodes CASSETSVNYNEQFF.

The chain has TRBV12-5 and TRBJ1-6; D is unclear. CDR1 is LGHNT, CDR2 FRNRAP, per germline. The CDR3 loop spans 15 amino acids. Trimming took 4 bases from V and 9 from J, leaving 16 bases between them. The CDR3 loop is CASGWLDFFTSPLHF. The CDR3 DNA follows: TGTGCTAGTGGTTGGCTCGATTTTTTTACTTCACCCCTCCACTTT. Full variable domain (outside the CDR3, taken from reference TRBV12-5 and TRBJ1-6): DARVTQTPRHKVTEMGQEVTMRCQPILGHNTVFWYRQTMMQGLELLAYFRNRAPLDDSGMPKDRFSAEMPDATLATLKIQPSEPRDSAVYFCASGWLDFFTSPLHFGNGTRLTVT.

This chain connects TRBV19 to TRBJ2-6; TRBD1 agrees at 8 bases. The germline V gene has CDR1 LNHDA and CDR2 SQIVND (reference sequence). V lost 6 bases, J lost 5 bases, and 3 bases stayed unmatched. This CDR3 spans 14 amino acids. In nucleotides, the CDR3 is TGTGCCAGTAGCGACAGGGGTCGGGCCAACGTCCTGACTTTC. It specifies CASSDRGRANVLTF.

This clone was detected only once. This CDR3 reads CASSESTQGIKNIQYF. The CDR3, as DNA: TGTGCCAGCAGTGAATCAACACAGGGGATCAAAAACATTCAGTACTTC. This sequence joins TRBV25-1 and TRBJ2-4; 7 nucleotides match TRBD1. Germline assignment: CDR1 MGHDK and CDR2 SYGVNS. This CDR3 is built from 16 residues. The V gene end was trimmed by 1 base and the J gene end by 3 bases; junction bases not matched to a gene: 6.

The chain employs TRBV28 and TRBJ1-2; 9 positions agree with TRBD1. Germline CDR1 MDHEN, CDR2 SYDVKM. Trimming removed 5 bases from V and 6 bases from J; junction bases left unmatched: 7. This CDR3 region has 14 residues. The CDR3 nucleotides are TGTGCCAGCAGTACAGGGGGCGATGGGAATGGCTACACCTTC. This encodes CASSTGGDGNGYTF.

The gene calls are TRBV4-2 and TRBJ1-2, with unresolved D. The CDR3 is made up of 13 amino acids. Germline CDR1 LGHNA, CDR2 YNFKEQ. Deletions cut 7 bases from V and 0 bases from J, with 9 bases between. The chain's CDR3 is CASTTTANYGYTF. DNA for the CDR3: TGTGCCAGCACTACAACAGCTAACTATGGCTACACCTTC.

The chain joins TRBV5-1 to TRBJ2-5, with 7 bases lining up with TRBD1. V was clipped by 0 bases and J by 4 bases; unmatched bases: 6. Looked up from germline, CDR1 is SGHRS and CDR2 is YFSETQ. The CDR3 length is 15 residues. The CDR3 DNA reads as TGCGCCAGCAGCTTGGTGGGGACAGAGGGAGAGACCCAGTACTTC. Residues: CASSLVGTEGETQYF.

Comments on this clone: An end of the junction differs from the germline gene, which may be a read error. The V and J genes are TRBV29-1 and TRBJ2-1; 11 bases line up with TRBD2. Germline assignment: CDR1 SQVTM and CDR2 ANQGSEA. The CDR3 runs 13 residues. The CDR3 DNA reads as TGCAGCGCCGACCCTAGCGGGGGGCCACTACGGATCTTC. Translation gives CSADPSGGPLRIF.